The table lists the clone carrying this T cell receptor (beta chain) with many counts. Its matching antigen is unknown. CDR3 length equals 15 residues. V lost 5 bases, J lost 5 bases, and 18 bases lay in between. As previously described, bulk TCR libraries were made using listed TCR primers. Each CDR3 protein is one row after TCRdb ran MiXCR on the PCR reads. In the table there are some 580,000 distinct CDR3 sequences, 25% of which are singletons. This entry comes from a study of molecular identifiers for immune sequencing clone quantification. Study information: Replicates involved a five-way split of RNA from around 18,000 or 91,000 naive CD8 cells, with sequencing of four.

Study results and limitations: Identical TCR molecules can share a barcode, and this sharing could underestimate highly expanded clone sizes.

This TCR was recovered from a human donor in good health. Some libraries in this study had Jurkat cell RNA spiked in. The chain employs TRBV12-3 or TRBV12-4 and TRBJ1-1, with D unresolved. Material: naive CD8+ T cells from blood, with Jurkat cell RNA spiked in. Subset meaning: FACS-sorted CD8+CD4-CCR7+CD45RA+ naive T cells. CDR3 residues: CASSLTSGSWTEAFF. Here the CDR3 DNA reads TGTGCCAGCAGTCTGACCAGTGGGTCGTGGACTGAAGCTTTCTTT.